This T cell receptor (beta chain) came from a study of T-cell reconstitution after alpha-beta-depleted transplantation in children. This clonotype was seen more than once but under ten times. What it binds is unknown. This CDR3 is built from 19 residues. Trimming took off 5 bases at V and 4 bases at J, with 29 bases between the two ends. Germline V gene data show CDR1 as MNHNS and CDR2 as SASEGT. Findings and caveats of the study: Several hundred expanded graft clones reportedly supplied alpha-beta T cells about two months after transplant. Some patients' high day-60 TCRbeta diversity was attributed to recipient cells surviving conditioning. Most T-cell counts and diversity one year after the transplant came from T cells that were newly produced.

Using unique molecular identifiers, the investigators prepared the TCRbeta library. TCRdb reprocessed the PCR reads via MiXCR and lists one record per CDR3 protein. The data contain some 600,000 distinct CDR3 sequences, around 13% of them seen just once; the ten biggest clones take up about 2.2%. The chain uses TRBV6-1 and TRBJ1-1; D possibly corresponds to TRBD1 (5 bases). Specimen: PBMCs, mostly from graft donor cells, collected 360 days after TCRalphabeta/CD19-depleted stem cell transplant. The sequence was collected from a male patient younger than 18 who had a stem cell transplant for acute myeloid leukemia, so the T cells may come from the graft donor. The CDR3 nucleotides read TGTGCCAGCAGTCATCGTAACGTCAAGACAGACCCGAATCGCACTGAAGCTTTCTTT. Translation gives CASSHRNVKTDPNRTEAFF.